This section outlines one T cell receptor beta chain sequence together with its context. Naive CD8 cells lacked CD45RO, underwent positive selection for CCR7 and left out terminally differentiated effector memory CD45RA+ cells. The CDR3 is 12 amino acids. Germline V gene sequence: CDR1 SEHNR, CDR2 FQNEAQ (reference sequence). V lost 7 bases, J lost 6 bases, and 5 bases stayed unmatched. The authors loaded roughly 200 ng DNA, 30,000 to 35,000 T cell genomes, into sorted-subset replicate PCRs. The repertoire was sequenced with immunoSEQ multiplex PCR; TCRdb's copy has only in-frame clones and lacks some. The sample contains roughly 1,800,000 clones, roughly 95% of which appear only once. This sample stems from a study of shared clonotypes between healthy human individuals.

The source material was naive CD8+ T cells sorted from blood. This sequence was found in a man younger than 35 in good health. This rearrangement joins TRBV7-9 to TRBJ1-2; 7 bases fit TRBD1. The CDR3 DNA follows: TGTGCCAGCACCCAACAGGGGAATGGCTACACCTTC. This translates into CASTQQGNGYTF.